This T cell receptor (beta chain) was sequenced during a study of T-cell reconstitution after alpha-beta-depleted transplantation in children. V was shortened by 0 bases and J by 7 bases, with 19 bases between the two germline ends. Germline V CDR1 and CDR2: SGDLS, YYNGEE. CDR3 length equals 17 residues. Unique molecular identifiers were incorporated during preparation of the TCRbeta library. MiXCR, applied by TCRdb to the PCR reads, yields one record per CDR3 protein. The sample has hundreds of thousands of distinct CDR3 sequences; more than 9% are singletons. The V gene is TRBV9, the J gene TRBJ1-4; D may be TRBD1 (6 bases). This receptor was identified in a human donor who donated a stem cell graft to a child with SCID. The sample was PBMCs from the stem cell graft donor, taken from the stem cell graft. Written as DNA, the CDR3 is TGTGCCAGCAGCGTAGGCGTCCTGGGGGCTCTAGGTGAAAAACTGTTTTTT. Translating gives CASSVGVLGALGEKLFF.